The TCR beta chain described here comes from a study of blood T cell repertoires in COVID-19. As for the study in general: The cDNA or gDNA used as material had been derived from T cells, B-cell-depleted T cells, or PBMCs.

Living in roughly 25 US areas, the participants were between roughly 18 and 95 years of age. Categorization into cohorts depended on clinical history that participants reported. Germline V CDR1 and CDR2: SGHRS, YFSETQ. This CDR3 contains 15 residues. V was shortened by 0 bases and J by 4 bases, with 10 bases between the two germline ends. The table lists this clone with a count of one. Here immunoSEQ multiplex PCR was the method, and the copy in TCRdb shows in-frame clones only, minus some. The sample yields about 81,000 clones, 80% to 90% seen once. The TCR sequence derives from a woman between 45 and 60 years old with acute COVID-19. Material for sequencing was PBMCs or T cells enriched from blood (not recorded which). The V and J genes are TRBV5-1 and TRBJ2-2; D is possibly TRBD1 (6 bases). The CDR3 loop reads CASSLAGVGTGELFF. CDR3 DNA sequence: TGCGCCAGCAGCTTGGCAGGGGTTGGCACCGGGGAGCTGTTTTTT.